This section outlines one TCR beta chain sequence together with its context. What this receptor recognizes is not known. No base quality information exists; no much larger clone differs at one position. The data originate from a study of shared clonotypes between healthy human individuals (dated by TCRdb to about 2020). Context from the whole study: A couple of women and a few men aged 18 to 49 years were included in the cohort. To increase sequencing depth and limit assay-specific biases, TCR repertoire library preparation and sequencing were carried out by different laboratories using diverse techniques. To estimate repertoire size and how much clonotypes are shared between individuals, the study performed deep sequencing of blood TCR repertoires from 4 to 6 healthy adults. For each donor, CD4 naive and CD4 memory were each run on three plates, CD8 naive on two plates, and CD8 memory on one plate. Per donor, leukapheresis produced somewhere between about 0.94 and 9 billion PBMCs.

Using the deep immunoSEQ assay, TCR CDR3 regions were amplified from genomic DNA by multiplex PCR. Genomic DNA extracted from each cell subset was distributed evenly over all wells of several immunoSEQ 96-well plates, and each plate served as one replicate. For sorted subsets, around 200 ng genomic DNA, equal to about 30,000 T cell genomes, was loaded into each replicate PCR. The purified libraries were quantified using a Qubit 3.0 fluorometer, sized with a Bioanalyzer 2100, and then quantified again using the KAPA Library Quantification kit. A separate single-read 150-cycle Illumina NextSeq 550 flow cell was used to sequence each immunoSEQ 96-well plate. As for the original processing: Because the immunoSEQ output held only junctional sequences and lacked quality scores, the filtering could not match the filtering applied to full-length reads. Sequences were annotated with PyIR, a Python wrapper for IgBLAST v1.9, and V/J genes and CDR3 were assigned using IMGT germline references. Reads were filtered out if the reads had weak V/J assignments (E-value above 1e-6), no CDR3, stop codons, out-of-frame junctions, or ambiguous translated residues. V3J clonotypes were defined by identical inferred V gene, J gene, and CDR3 amino acid sequence. To compute the percentage overlap between repertoires, the number of shared unique clonotypes was divided by the size of the smaller repertoire. Richness of each repertoire was evaluated using RTK rarefaction, the Chao1 estimator, and Recon v2.1 estimates of unobserved clonotypes. Generation probabilities were computed with OLGA for all TCRbeta clonotypes obtained by the gDNA method from several donors. Drawn from immuneACCESS, this table holds only the in-frame rearrangements with V and J called that TCRdb kept. Clones are partly lost; checked studies trace under half to an unresolved V gene and leave the rest unexplained. V and J calls and clone size are as listed in that table; D and trimming were resolved from the DNA. In this sample the table shows hundreds of thousands of clones, about 96% of which occur a single time. The ten largest account for 0.06% of the sample.

Donors were healthy HIV-negative adults with no recently reported acute infections or vaccinations. Every donor was a Caucasian adult living in Nashville, Tennessee, USA. CD4+ T cells were enriched by magnetic negative selection; naive cells were then positively selected on CD45RA, and the negative fraction formed the memory subset. After blood collection by leukapheresis, PBMCs were isolated using Ficoll-Histopaque density gradient centrifugation and then cryopreserved in the vapor phase of liquid nitrogen. Purity and quantity of every magnetically sorted T cell population were checked by analytical flow cytometry. Genomic DNA was isolated from every sorted fraction and measured by UV absorbance on a Nanodrop 2000c. Trimming leaves V shorter by 3 bases and J shorter by 2 bases, with the junction holding 6 bases beyond the gene matches. The CDR3, cysteine through phenylalanine, is 15 amino acids long. Of the read, only the CDR3 DNA is kept; its 45 bases are in frame from base 1. CDR1 KGHSH and CDR2 LQKENI were looked up in the germline V gene.

Overall results and qualifications from the work: Because the study included a small number of donors, the genetic and exposure-history diversity represented was limited. Only blood was sampled, and tissue TCR repertoires likely differ from those in blood. Pairwise subsampling indicated that sequencing depth was expected to affect the degree of clonotype sharing among donors. Even with the large sequencing depth, rarefaction of the sorted-subset datasets indicated that sequencing was incomplete. Naive subsets generally had larger estimated clonotype richness than memory subsets. When a few donors were compared, the shared fraction of clonotypes was around 4.6% for naive CD4, 3% to 4% for naive CD8, more than 2% for memory CD4, and around 0.37% for memory CD8. Compared with non-shared clonotypes, the clonotypes found in all four sorted-subset donors had higher generation probabilities.

This TCR was sampled from a woman aged 25 to 39 in good health. Sequenced: naive CD4+ T cells sorted from blood. This sample's cell subset or site label indicates: CD45RA+ positively selected. The chain is assembled from TRBV18 and TRBJ1-1; 7 bases in the middle match TRBD1. In nucleotides, the sequence is TGTGCCAGCTCACCCCGGGACAGATCCAACACTGAAGCTTTCTTT. Its translation reads: CASSPRDRSNTEAFF.